Given below is one T cell receptor (beta chain) in context. Peripheral blood and lesional scalp punch biopsies were taken from alopecia areata patients. The data were obtained in a study of CD8+ T cells in alopecia areata. RNA, once extracted, was reverse transcribed into cDNA for use as the sequencing template. Method: immunoSEQ multiplex PCR; TCRdb's copy keeps in-frame clones and lacks some. The sample has over 120,000 clones; roughly half are singletons. The CDR3 runs 13 residues. From germline, CDR1 is LNHDA and CDR2 SQIVND (reference sequence). Trimming took 6 bases from V and 5 from J, leaving 14 bases between them.

Source: CD4+ T cells sorted from blood, taken at week 0. The sequence came from a human donor with alopecia areata. This chain uses TRBV19 with TRBJ2-7; D possibly corresponds to TRBD2 (6 bases). DNA for the CDR3: TGTGCCAGTAGCCAAGCCGGCGGGGACGAGCAGTACTTC. Encoded protein: CASSQAGGDEQYF.